These 21 T cell receptor beta chains share one sample of origin, sequenced in a study of OX40 agonist ivuxolimab in advanced cancers. Libraries were prepared by immunoSEQ multiplex PCR; TCRdb keeps only in-frame clonotypes and omits some of them. The sample consists of 74,000 or so clones, roughly 93% of them appearing once. Sequencing used CD4+ or CD8+ T cells sorted from blood, obtained in a trial of the OX40 agonist ivuxolimab. Receptor source: an adult with an advanced solid tumor such as melanoma, head and neck, liver or kidney cancer.

The chain is built from TRBV5-1 and TRBJ1-1; TRBD1 agrees at 7 bases. J lost 7 bases, V lost 2 bases, and 8 bases had no gene match. Germline V gene lookup returns CDR1 SGHRS and CDR2 YFSETQ. CDR3 length: 14 residues. The chain's CDR3 is CASSFGQEGVEAFF. In nucleotides, the CDR3 is TGCGCCAGCAGCTTCGGACAGGAAGGAGTTGAAGCTTTCTTT. The whole variable domain, filled in from reference TRBV5-1 and TRBJ1-1, reads KAGVTQTPRYLIKTRGQQVTLSCSPISGHRSVSWYQQTPGQGLQFLFEYFSETQRNKGNFPGRFSGRQFSNSRSEMNVSTLELGDSALYLCASSFGQEGVEAFFGQGTRLTVV.

The chain carries TRBV11-2 and TRBJ2-1; perhaps TRBD2 as D (5 bases). CDR3 size: 12 residues. In germline, CDR1 is SGHAT, CDR2 FQNNGV. The V end lost 6 bases, the J end lost 14 bases, and 17 bases lay between the germline ends. The CDR3 sequence is CASSFYGETEFF. For the CDR3, the DNA is TGTGCCAGCAGTTTTTATGGGGAGACCGAGTTCTTC.

The genes are TRBV5-1 and TRBJ2-3; D is unclear. The CDR3 is 17 amino acids. Germline values: CDR1 SGHRS, CDR2 YFSETQ. The V end lost 4 bases, the J end lost 1 base, and 19 bases lay between the germline ends. CDR3 sequence reads: CASSIQMAATRTDTQYF. In DNA, the CDR3 is TGCGCCAGCAGCATCCAAATGGCCGCAACCCGCACAGATACGCAGTATTTT.

The V and J genes are TRBV20-1 and TRBJ2-1, with D perhaps matching TRBD1 (5 bases). CDR1 and CDR2 (germline): DFQATT, SNEGSKA (reference sequence). The CDR3 has 11 residues. The germline V and J ends were trimmed by 1 base and 9 bases, with 7 bases remaining between them. The chain's CDR3 is CSARVTGEQFF. The CDR3 DNA reads as TGCAGTGCTAGAGTCACAGGTGAGCAGTTCTTC.

The chain combines TRBV19 with TRBJ2-3; D possibly corresponds to TRBD2 (7 bases). V lost 0 bases, J lost 0 bases, and 28 bases lay in between. Per the germline V gene, CDR1 is LNHDA and CDR2 is SQIVND (reference sequence). CDR3 size: 22 residues. The DNA of the CDR3 is TGTGCCAGTAGTATAGATGGACTCTCGGGCTCCTGGCGGGGGCTGAGCACAGATACGCAGTATTTT. It translates to CASSIDGLSGSWRGLSTDTQYF.

The chain employs TRBV5-6 and TRBJ1-2, with 7 bases aligning to TRBD1. Germline V gene lookup returns CDR1 SGHDT and CDR2 YYEEEE. The CDR3 is made up of 16 amino acids. The V gene end was trimmed by 2 bases and the J gene end by 0 bases; junction bases not matched to a gene: 7. The CDR3, as DNA: TGTGCCAGCAGCTTACGTTCCGGGACAGCTAACTATGGCTACACCTTC. Its protein is CASSLRSGTANYGYTF.

This sequence joins TRBV7-2 and TRBJ2-3, with D unresolved. Germline-derived CDR1 and CDR2 are SGHTA and FQGNSA. This CDR3 is 14 amino acids long. V shed 1 base and J shed 2 bases, with 7 bases lying between them. The CDR3 sequence: CASSLDANTDTQYF. In DNA form, the CDR3 reads TGTGCCAGCAGCTTAGACGCGAACACAGATACGCAGTATTTT.

The rearrangement joins TRBV7-2 to TRBJ2-1; 8 bases match TRBD1. After removal of 6 bases from V and 2 bases from J, the junction contained 6 bases not matched to a gene. Germline V gene sequence: CDR1 SGHTA, CDR2 FQGNSA. The CDR3 length is 15 residues. CDR3 nucleotide sequence: TGTGCCAGCAGTCAACAGGGGGGTACCTACAATGAGCAGTTCTTC. As protein: CASSQQGGTYNEQFF. Filled out from reference TRBV7-2 and TRBJ2-1, the complete variable domain reads GAGVSQSPSNKVTEKGKDVELRCDPISGHTALYWYRQSLGQGLEFLIYFQGNSAPDKSGLPSDRFSAERTGGSVSTLTIQRTQQEDSAVYLCASSQQGGTYNEQFFGPGTRLTVL.

The rearrangement links TRBV9 to TRBJ2-3; D remains unclear. The germline V and J ends were trimmed by 4 bases and 2 bases, with 20 bases remaining between them. The CDR3 is made up of 17 amino acids. Germline CDR1 and CDR2: SGDLS and YYNGEE. CDR3 amino acids: CASSKSQNRAYTDTQYF. For the CDR3, the DNA is TGTGCCAGCAGCAAAAGTCAGAATCGGGCCTACACAGATACGCAGTATTTT. Combining the CDR3 with reference TRBV9 and TRBJ2-3 gives the whole variable domain DSGVTQTPKHLITATGQRVTLRCSPRSGDLSVYWYQQSLDQGLQFLIQYYNGEERAKGNILERFSAQQFPDLHSELNLSSLELGDSALYFCASSKSQNRAYTDTQYFGPGTRLTVL.

The chain has TRBV11-2 and TRBJ1-2; D possibly corresponds to TRBD1 (6 bases). This CDR3 contains 14 residues. Trimming took off 7 bases at V and 3 bases at J, with 15 bases between the two ends. Per germline, CDR1 SGHAT and CDR2 FQNNGV. CDR3 nucleotides: TGTGCCAGCACCCCAGACGCAGGGGACTATGGCTACACCTTC. It specifies CASTPDAGDYGYTF.

J is TRBJ2-1 and V is TRBV7-2; 13 nucleotides align to TRBD2. The germline V gene has CDR1 SGHTA and CDR2 FQGNSA. With V trimmed by 0 bases and J by 5 bases, 1 base remained unmatched. The CDR3 sequence is 16 residues long. The CDR3 nucleotides are TGTGCCAGCAGCTTAGCACTAGCGGGGGGGAACAATGAGCAGTTCTTC. Its protein is CASSLALAGGNNEQFF.

This sequence joins TRBV10-3 and TRBJ2-2; D gene uncertain. Germline V lookup: CDR1 ENHRY, CDR2 SYGVKD. The CDR3 runs 13 residues. V lost 3 bases, J lost 4 bases, and 6 bases lay in between. In DNA, the CDR3 is TGTGCCATCAGTGATTCTCCCACCGGGGAGCTGTTTTTT. Translated: CAISDSPTGELFF.

The chain recombines TRBV4-3 with TRBJ1-5; D not certain. Trimming removed 0 bases at V and 4 bases at J, with 4 bases between. CDR1 is LGHNA, CDR2 YSLEER, per germline. This CDR3 is 13 amino acids long. For the CDR3, the DNA is TGCGCCAGCAGCCAAGAAAGGAATCAGCCCCAGCATTTT. Its protein product is CASSQERNQPQHF.

The chain recombines TRBV7-9 with TRBJ1-6; no clear D. This CDR3 has 13 residues. V lost 5 bases to trimming and J lost 8 bases, with 10 bases between them. Looked up from germline, CDR1 is SEHNR and CDR2 is FQNEAQ (reference sequence). The CDR3 region has the DNA TGTGCCAGCAGCCGCGTCGGTGATTCACCCCTCCACTTT. It encodes CASSRVGDSPLHF.

The chain joins TRBV5-4 to TRBJ1-2; tentatively, D is TRBD1 (5 bases). V lost 4 bases to trimming and J lost 3 bases, with 13 bases between them. Germline V lookup: CDR1 SGHNT, CDR2 YYREEE (reference sequence). CDR3 size: 14 residues. CDR3: CASSQGQGDYGYTF. The CDR3 nucleotides read TGTGCCAGCAGCCAGGGTCAGGGTGACTATGGCTACACCTTC.

The chain recombines TRBV28 with TRBJ1-2; tentatively, D is TRBD1 (6 bases). The ends were cut back, 6 bases at V and 8 bases at J, with 16 bases in the middle. Looked up from germline, CDR1 is MDHEN and CDR2 is SYDVKM. CDR3 length: 13 residues. CDR3 in DNA: TGTGCCAGCAGCACTACAGGGTTAAAGGGCTACACCTTC. Protein product: CASSTTGLKGYTF.

The genes are TRBV29-1 and TRBJ2-2; 7 bases are shared with TRBD2. Germline CDR1 is SQVTM and CDR2 is ANQGSEA. The junction had 3 bases not matched to a gene; V was cut back by 5 bases and J by 0 bases. This CDR3 has 14 residues. The CDR3 spells CSVRGESNTGELFF. CDR3 DNA: TGCAGCGTTCGGGGGGAATCGAACACCGGGGAGCTGTTTTTT.

The chain joins TRBV2 to TRBJ2-1; D possibly corresponds to TRBD1 (6 bases). This CDR3 region has 13 residues. The V gene's germline CDR1 is SNHLY and CDR2 FYNNEI. Trimming took 6 bases from V and 8 from J, leaving 14 bases between them. The CDR3 nucleotides are TGTGCCAGCAGCGTCACAGGGTGGGATGAGCAGTTCTTC. Translating gives CASSVTGWDEQFF.

The V call is TRBV28, the J call TRBJ1-2, with TRBD1 as a possible D gene (5 bases). Trimming shortened V by 2 bases and J by 1 base, and 8 bases separated the two germline ends. Germline-derived CDR1 and CDR2 are MDHEN and SYDVKM. There are 14 residues in the CDR3. The CDR3 here is CASSLGGINYGYTF. Written as DNA, the CDR3 is TGTGCCAGCAGTTTAGGGGGTATTAACTATGGCTACACCTTC.

The gene calls are TRBV28 and TRBJ2-7, with unresolved D. V was trimmed by 2 bases and J by 2 bases, leaving 10 bases between them. This CDR3 has 14 residues. From germline, CDR1 is MDHEN and CDR2 SYDVKM. The CDR3 region is CASSLSTRTYEQYF. As DNA, the CDR3 is TGTGCCAGCAGTTTAAGTACCCGGACCTACGAGCAGTACTTC.

The genes are TRBV4-2 and TRBJ1-1; D may be TRBD1 (5 bases). Germline V gene sequence: CDR1 LGHNA, CDR2 YNFKEQ. The length of the CDR3 is 18 residues. V lost 6 bases, J lost 0 bases, and 23 bases lay in between. CDR3 amino acids: CASRYGGGTTTLNTEAFF. The CDR3 region has the DNA TGTGCCAGCAGATACGGGGGGGGGACTACCACCCTGAACACTGAAGCTTTCTTT.